A selection of T cell receptor beta chains follows, all from one sample in a study of T cells expressing NK-cell markers. TCRdb reprocessed the 5' RACE reads and stores each CDR3 protein as one record, lacking DNA. Recorded for this sample: 300,000 to 450,000 distinct CDR3 sequences. Source material: blood T cells: a sorted CD56 or NKG2C T cell subset, CD4+ or CD8+ T cells, or bulk PBMC T cells (not recorded which). The origin of the receptors is a man between 18 and 69 years old in good health. The CDR3 runs from the conserved cysteine through the conserved F or W.

J	V	CDR3
TRBJ2-3	TRBV30	CAWDRGLTDTQYF
TRBJ2-5	TRBV2	CATVVTPRETQYF
TRBJ2-7	TRBV19	CASSPLGQGPYEQYF
TRBJ2-7	TRBV20-1	CSARDSRRQYF
TRBJ1-6	TRBV4-2	CASSQDHDRDGSPLHF
TRBJ2-1	TRBV28	CASSRDQNNEQFF
TRBJ1-1	TRBV5-1	CASSLAVGARTEAFF
TRBJ1-3	TRBV18	CASSRQGTENTIYF
TRBJ2-4	TRBV10-3	CAISEPGAYIQYF
TRBJ1-2	TRBV6-1	CASIPVNIGYGYTF
TRBJ2-3	TRBV10-3	CAISDPRLAGADTQYF
TRBJ2-1	TRBV20-1	CSASHPTGTSGGTEQFF
TRBJ1-5	TRBV12-3/TRBV12-4	CASSLWGGSDQPQHF
TRBJ1-1	TRBV29-1	CSVPDRGLTEAFF
TRBJ2-7	TRBV6-5	CASSYSGRDRVNYEQYF
TRBJ2-5	TRBV12-3/TRBV12-4	CASSDGLAGGIETQYF
TRBJ2-2	TRBV7-3	CASSQRGGQNTGELFF
TRBJ1-4	TRBV12-3/TRBV12-4	CASMDRTNEKLFF
TRBJ1-2	TRBV29-1	CSVVRISYGYTF
TRBJ1-6	TRBV4-1	CASALTGGGSPLHF
TRBJ1-3	TRBV7-9	CASSYDRSAGNTIYF
TRBJ1-1	TRBV18	CASLRGDSTEAFF